These 20 T cell receptor beta chains came from one sample sequenced in a study of cytomegalovirus exposure and HLA in healthy donors. Use of 60 Vbeta and 13 Jbeta primers characterized the PCR. This table comes from immunoSEQ multiplex PCR, and its TCRdb copy is limited to in-frame clones, with some not included. The data show roughly 230,000 clones, about 88% seen once. The sample consisted of PBMCs. The receptors were sampled from a girl aged 2 to 10 in good health and CMV-seronegative.

This clone occurred once. The chain combines TRBV7-8 with TRBJ2-3, with 10 bases lining up with TRBD2. The ends lost 2 bases at V and 0 bases at J; junction bases unmatched: 11. Germline CDR1 is SGHVS and CDR2 is FQNEAQ. This CDR3 is built from 19 residues. The CDR3 bases are TGTGCCAGCAGCTTAAAGCCTAGCGGGGGCCCCGCTAGCACAGATACGCAGTATTTT. Protein: CASSLKPSGGPASTDTQYF.

CDR3: CASSEGTGNGYTF. The CDR3 bases are TGTGCCAGCAGTGAAGGGACAGGGAATGGCTACACCTTC. The V and J genes are TRBV6-1 and TRBJ1-2; 8 bases match TRBD1. Trimming removed 1 base from V and 6 bases from J; junction bases left unmatched: 1. The CDR3 spans 13 residues. Per germline, CDR1 MNHNS and CDR2 SASEGT.

This clone was counted between two and nine times. This chain uses TRBV2 with TRBJ2-1; 9 nucleotides agree with TRBD2. There are 14 residues in the CDR3. The junction had 11 bases not matched to a gene; V was cut back by 7 bases and J by 10 bases. Looked up from germline, CDR1 is SNHLY and CDR2 is FYNNEI. CDR3 DNA: TGTGCCAGCACAAGTTTCGGGACTAGCAGCGAGCAGTTCTTC. Translating gives CASTSFGTSSEQFF.

V gene TRBV7-9 combines with J gene TRBJ2-5; 10 nucleotides match TRBD2. This CDR3 is built from 18 residues. V dropped 5 bases and J dropped 5; count of bases not matched to a gene: 17. Germline V gene sequence: CDR1 SEHNR, CDR2 FQNEAQ (reference sequence). As DNA, the CDR3 is TGTGCCAGCAGCCCAGCGGACTTCGGACTAGCGGTGGGGGAGACCCAGTACTTC. Its protein is CASSPADFGLAVGETQYF. Full variable domain (rest looked up from reference TRBV7-9 and TRBJ2-5): DTGVSQNPRHKITKRGQNVTFRCDPISEHNRLYWYRQTLGQGPEFLTYFQNEAQLEKSRLLSDRFSAERPKGSFSTLEIQRTEQGDSAMYLCASSPADFGLAVGETQYFGPGTRLLVL.

This clone was counted a single time. This chain connects TRBV4-1 to TRBJ1-2; D is uncertain. The CDR3 contains 14 residues. Trimming removed 1 base at V and 4 bases at J, with 10 bases between. Germline V CDR1 and CDR2: MGHRA, YSYEKL. DNA of the CDR3: TGCGCCAGCAGCCAAGTGTCAGGATTCTATGGCTACACCTTC. Its translation: CASSQVSGFYGYTF.

The chain combines TRBV6-1 with TRBJ2-3; 7 bases match TRBD1. The V segment lost 11 bases and the J segment 0 bases; nucleotides outside the gene matches: 11. The CDR3 runs 15 residues. CDR1 and CDR2 (germline): MNHNS, SASEGT. CDR3 loop: CAVRPGQVSTDTQYF. The CDR3 DNA is TGTGCCGTCCGCCCCGGACAGGTGAGCACAGATACGCAGTATTTT.

This clone was recorded only once. Mismatch with germline at one junction end may stem from a read error. Within the sample, other DNA sequences also encode this same CDR3. CDR3 region: CSSSPEGEKLFF. The DNA of the CDR3 is TGTTCCAGCAGTCCTGAGGGTGAAAAACTGTTTTTT. The gene calls are TRBV7-9 and TRBJ1-4, with unresolved D. Germline V gene lookup returns CDR1 SEHNR and CDR2 FQNEAQ (reference sequence). The length of the CDR3 is 12 residues. Together with reference TRBV7-9 and TRBJ1-4, the CDR3 gives the full variable domain: DTGVSQNPRHKITKRGQNVTFRCDPISEHNRLYWYRQTLGQGPEFLTYFQNEAQLEKSRLLSDRFSAERPKGSFSTLEIQRTEQGDSAMYLCSSSPEGEKLFFGSGTQLSVL.

Concerning this clone: The junction and the germline gene differ at one end; a read error may be behind it. This chain connects TRBV7-9 to TRBJ2-7, with 9 bases aligning to TRBD1. This CDR3 has 14 residues. Germline V lookup: CDR1 SEHNR, CDR2 FQNEAQ (reference sequence). DNA of the CDR3: TGTTCCAGCAGCTTCACAGGGGGCATCGACGAGCAGTACTTC. Amino acids: CSSSFTGGIDEQYF.

This rearrangement joins TRBV11-2 to TRBJ2-7; 7 nucleotides line up with TRBD1. Germline CDR1 is SGHAT and CDR2 is FQNNGV. CDR3 length: 16 amino acids. With 0 bases clipped from V and 2 bases from J, the junction kept 7 bases outside the gene matches. The CDR3 region has the DNA TGTGCCAGCAGCTTAGATCCCGACAGGGTACCCTACGAGCAGTACTTC. Translating gives CASSLDPDRVPYEQYF.

The chain has TRBV27 and TRBJ2-2, with 8 bases lining up with TRBD1. Germline loops: CDR1 MNHEY, CDR2 SMNVEV (reference sequence). This CDR3 region has 14 residues. Trimming at V came to 5 bases and at J to 5 bases, leaving 4 bases not matched to a gene. CDR3 loop: CASSHGTGTGELFF. In DNA form, the CDR3 reads TGTGCCAGCAGTCACGGGACAGGAACCGGGGAGCTGTTTTTT.

This chain uses TRBV19 with TRBJ2-2, with 10 bases that match TRBD1. From germline, CDR1 is LNHDA and CDR2 SQIVND (reference sequence). V lost 6 bases, J lost 1 base, and 8 bases stayed unmatched. The CDR3 extends over 17 amino acids. DNA of the CDR3: TGTGCCAGTAGATATTCCGGGACAGGGGTGAACACCGGGGAGCTGTTTTTT. Amino acids: CASRYSGTGVNTGELFF. The full variable domain, rest sourced from reference TRBV19 and TRBJ2-2, is DGGITQSPKYLFRKEGQNVTLSCEQNLNHDAMYWYRQDPGQGLRLIYYSQIVNDFQKGDIAEGYSVSREKKESFPLTVTSAQKNPTAFYLCASRYSGTGVNTGELFFGEGSRLTVL.

The J gene is TRBJ2-7, the V gene TRBV2; unclear D gene. This CDR3 comprises 14 residues. Germline assignment: CDR1 SNHLY and CDR2 FYNNEI. Trimming removed 5 bases from V and 4 bases from J, with 15 bases in between. The CDR3 region has the DNA TGTGCCAGCAGTTCCCGGGTCCCCCCTTACGAGCAGTACTTC. Translation: CASSSRVPPYEQYF.

The chain employs TRBV6-5 and TRBJ2-1, with no clear D. The germline V gene has CDR1 MNHEY and CDR2 SVGAGI. This CDR3 region has 12 residues. The V and J ends lost 5 bases and 12 bases respectively, with 14 bases between them. The CDR3 DNA reads as TGTGCCAGCAGTACCACTAATATCCCGCAGTTCTTC. It translates to CASSTTNIPQFF.

The chain couples TRBV6-4 to TRBJ2-2, with TRBD1 identical over 9 bases. Germline lookup yields CDR1 MRHNA and CDR2 SNTAGT. The length of the CDR3 is 14 residues. The trim removed 7 bases at V and 4 bases at J, leaving 4 bases unmatched. CDR3 sequence reads: CASKMTGGTGELFF. The CDR3, as DNA: TGTGCCAGCAAGATGACAGGGGGCACCGGGGAGCTGTTTTTT.

The chain recombines TRBV30 with TRBJ1-4, with 9 bases matching TRBD1. Germline V gene lookup returns CDR1 GTSNPN and CDR2 SVGIG (reference sequence). There are 14 residues in the CDR3. Losses at the gene ends were 0 bases for V and 8 bases for J; bases not matched to a gene: 4. The CDR3 loop reads CAWSVGQGREKLFF. CDR3 DNA sequence: TGTGCCTGGAGTGTAGGACAGGGGAGGGAAAAACTGTTTTTT.

This clone was seen once. V usage is TRBV7-2 and J usage is TRBJ1-1; D remains unclear. CDR1 SGHTA and CDR2 FQGNSA come from the germline V gene. V gave up 3 bases and J gave up 4 bases, with 6 bases separating them. The CDR3 runs to 12 residues. The CDR3: CASSFPGTEAFF. In nucleotides, the CDR3 is TGTGCCAGCAGCTTTCCGGGCACTGAAGCTTTCTTT.

The chain combines TRBV7-9 with TRBJ2-5; 9 bases fit TRBD2. Per the germline V gene, CDR1 is SEHNR and CDR2 is FQNEAQ (reference sequence). Trimming took 2 bases from V and 5 from J; bases not matched to a gene: 6. CDR3 size: 15 residues. CDR3 protein: CASSLWKREVETQYF. The CDR3 region has the DNA TGTGCCAGCAGCTTATGGAAGCGGGAGGTTGAGACCCAGTACTTC. Together with reference TRBV7-9 and TRBJ2-5, the CDR3 gives the full variable domain: DTGVSQNPRHKITKRGQNVTFRCDPISEHNRLYWYRQTLGQGPEFLTYFQNEAQLEKSRLLSDRFSAERPKGSFSTLEIQRTEQGDSAMYLCASSLWKREVETQYFGPGTRLLVL.

The chain combines TRBV7-6 with TRBJ1-5; D is unclear. The CDR3 length is 13 residues. V shed 1 base and J shed 7 bases, with 8 bases lying between them. Looked up from germline, CDR1 is SGHVS and CDR2 is FNYEAQ. The CDR3 is CASSLEAGQPQHF. CDR3 nucleotide sequence: TGTGCCAGCAGCTTAGAGGCGGGGCAGCCCCAGCATTTT. Together with reference TRBV7-6 and TRBJ1-5, the CDR3 gives the full variable domain: GAGVSQSPRYKVTKRGQDVALRCDPISGHVSLYWYRQALGQGPEFLTYFNYEAQQDKSGLPNDRFSAERPEGSISTLTIQRTEQRDSAMYRCASSLEAGQPQHFGDGTRLSIL.

The V and J genes are TRBV7-9 and TRBJ1-2, with a possible D match to TRBD1 (6 bases). The CDR3 loop spans 14 amino acids. V lost 0 bases and J lost 8, with 13 bases in between. Germline-derived CDR1 and CDR2 are SEHNR and FQNEAQ (reference sequence). The CDR3 is CASSLAGTGPGYTF. The CDR3 DNA is TGTGCCAGCAGCTTAGCGGGCACAGGGCCCGGCTACACCTTC.

The chain is built from TRBV27 and TRBJ1-2, with 7 nucleotides matching TRBD1. Trimming removed 7 bases from V and 6 bases from J; junction bases left unmatched: 5. Germline V gives CDR1 MNHEY, CDR2 SMNVEV (reference sequence). The CDR3 has 12 residues. The CDR3 coding sequence is TGTGCCAGCAAGAACAGGGGTGATGGCTACACCTTC. Translated: CASKNRGDGYTF.